This TCR beta chain appears in the sequencing data of a study of human T cells and chemical hapten exposure. The CDR3 is 10 amino acids. Germline assignment: CDR1 SNHLY and CDR2 FYNNEI. Trimming removed 8 bases from V and 7 bases from J, with 8 bases in between. MiXCR was run by TCRdb on the RACE reads, yielding one entry per CDR3 protein. Among 65,000 to 90,000 distinct CDR3 sequences listed, 6.5% to 8% were seen once. This clonotype was seen at least ten times. Time point noted: patch test 2, 6 weeks after DPC sensitization. Treatment meaning: therapeutic diphenylcyclopropenone sensitization with weekly scalp DPC.

This sequence originates from a woman aged 25 to 39 with alopecia areata. Some clones in this sample may be carry-over from other donors' samples. The sample was whole blood, taken in connection with sensitization to the hapten diphenylcyclopropenone (DPC). J is TRBJ1-1 and V is TRBV2; no clear D. The CDR3 sequence is CASGRIEAFF. In DNA form, the CDR3 reads TGTGCCAGCGGACGGATTGAAGCTTTCTTT.